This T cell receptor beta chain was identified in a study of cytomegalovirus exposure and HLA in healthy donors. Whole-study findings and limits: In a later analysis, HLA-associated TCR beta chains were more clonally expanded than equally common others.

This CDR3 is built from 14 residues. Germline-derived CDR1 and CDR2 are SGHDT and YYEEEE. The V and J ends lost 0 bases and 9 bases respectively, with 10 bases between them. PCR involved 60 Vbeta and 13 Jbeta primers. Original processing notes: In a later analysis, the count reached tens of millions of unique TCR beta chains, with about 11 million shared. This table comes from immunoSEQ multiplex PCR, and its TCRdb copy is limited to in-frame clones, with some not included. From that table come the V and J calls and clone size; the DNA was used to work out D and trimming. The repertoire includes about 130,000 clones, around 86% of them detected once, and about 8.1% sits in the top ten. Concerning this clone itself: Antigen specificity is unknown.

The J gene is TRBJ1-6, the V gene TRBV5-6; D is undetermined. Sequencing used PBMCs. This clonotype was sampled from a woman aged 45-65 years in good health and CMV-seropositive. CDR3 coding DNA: TGTGCCAGCAGCTTGGTCGGGGAGGGTTCACCCCTCCACTTT. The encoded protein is CASSLVGEGSPLHF.